The 26 T cell receptor beta chains listed next were all sequenced from one sample in a study of early stage breast cancer tumors (dated by TCRdb to 2015 to 2018). Libraries were constructed by the immunoSEQ multiplex PCR assay. TCRdb carries this immuneACCESS record with in-frame sequences only. Its versions omit some clonotypes, under half of them owing to an unresolved V gene in the studies checked, with the rest unexplained. The sample table lists some 48,000 clones, roughly 80% of them with a count of one. The top ten clonotypes cover about 1.3% of the sample. The sequenced material came from blood. Source of these receptors: a person aged 45 to 60 with breast cancer.

The rearrangement uses TRBV18 and TRBJ1-1; D is uncertain. Trimming took off 2 bases at V and 2 bases at J, with 12 bases between the two ends. The CDR3 sequence is 15 residues long. Germline lookup yields CDR1 KGHSH and CDR2 LQKENI. The CDR3 nucleotides are TGTGCCAGCTCACCAACGGCGGATTTAAACACTGAAGCTTTCTTT. Amino acids: CASSPTADLNTEAFF. Full variable domain (missing parts from reference TRBV18 and TRBJ1-1): NAGVMQNPRHLVRRRGQEARLRCSPMKGHSHVYWYRQLPEEGLKFMVYLQKENIIDESGMPKERFSAEFPKEGPSILRIQQVVRGDSAAYFCASSPTADLNTEAFFGQGTRLTVV.

The rearrangement joins TRBV27 to TRBJ1-3; unclear D gene. Trimming cost V 6 bases and J 0 bases, with 6 bases left between them. Looked up from germline, CDR1 is MNHEY and CDR2 is SMNVEV (reference sequence). The CDR3 is 13 residues long. CDR3 nucleotides: TGTGCCAGCAGGAGTAACTCTGGAAACACCATATATTTT. Its protein is CASRSNSGNTIYF.

V gene TRBV7-2 combines with J gene TRBJ2-7, with D perhaps given as TRBD1 or TRBD2 (5 bases each). Germline V gene sequence: CDR1 SGHTA, CDR2 FQGNSA. Trimming took off 5 bases at V and 4 bases at J, with 15 bases between the two ends. The CDR3 is made up of 14 amino acids. As DNA, the CDR3 is TGTGCCAGCAGCCCTGGGGACCGGTCGTACGAGCAGTACTTC. Translation gives CASSPGDRSYEQYF.

This sequence joins TRBV6-1 and TRBJ1-6; D may be TRBD1 (6 bases). From germline, CDR1 is MNHNS and CDR2 SASEGT. V shed 1 base and J shed 8 bases, with 15 bases lying between them. The CDR3 is 16 residues long. The CDR3, as DNA: TGTGCCAGCAGTGAAGTGTTGGACAGATGGGATTCACCCCTCCACTTT. As protein: CASSEVLDRWDSPLHF.

The chain couples TRBV28 to TRBJ1-2; 9 bases match TRBD1. Germline CDR1 reads MDHEN; CDR2 reads SYDVKM. After removal of 2 bases from V and 8 bases from J, the junction contained 9 bases not matched to a gene. The CDR3 contains 15 residues. The CDR3 nucleotides are TGTGCCAGCAGTTTAACCCGGACAGGGGCTAGCGGCTACACCTTC. It codes for CASSLTRTGASGYTF.

This chain joins TRBV7-6 and TRBJ2-7; D tentatively fits TRBD1 or TRBD2 (5 bases each). Germline V lookup: CDR1 SGHVS, CDR2 FNYEAQ. Trimming cost V 5 bases and J 2 bases, with 13 bases left between them. The CDR3 sequence is 14 residues long. CDR3 bases: TGTGCCAGCAGCCAACGAGGGGCGACCTACGAGCAGTACTTC. This codes for CASSQRGATYEQYF.

The J gene is TRBJ2-3, the V gene TRBV5-4; 11 bases align to TRBD2. The germline CDR1 and CDR2 sequences are SGHNT and YYREEE (reference sequence). The CDR3 runs to 16 residues. J was trimmed by 4 bases and V by 0 bases; bases with no gene match: 4. CDR3 region: CASSLGTSGFADTQYF. CDR3 nucleotide sequence: TGTGCCAGCAGCTTGGGGACTAGCGGGTTTGCAGATACGCAGTATTTT.

V gene TRBV27 combines with J gene TRBJ2-7; D possibly corresponds to TRBD1 (6 bases). The CDR3 sequence is 14 residues long. Germline-derived CDR1 and CDR2 are MNHEY and SMNVEV (reference sequence). V lost 2 bases and J lost 7, with 15 bases in between. The chain's CDR3 is CASSLIGGKGEQYF. In DNA form, the CDR3 reads TGTGCCAGCAGTTTAATAGGGGGTAAGGGAGAGCAGTACTTC.

As concerns this clone: Other nucleotide sequences in the sample specify the same CDR3. The J gene is TRBJ2-5, the V gene TRBV5-1; D gene ambiguous. The V end was cut by 0 bases, the J end by 2 bases, with 8 bases between. The CDR3 loop spans 14 amino acids. Germline CDR1 and CDR2: SGHRS and YFSETQ. The CDR3 loop reads CASSLAQIQETQYF. CDR3 coding DNA: TGCGCCAGCAGCTTGGCCCAAATACAAGAGACCCAGTACTTC.

The genes are TRBV5-1 and TRBJ2-4; 10 positions match TRBD1. Germline V gene data show CDR1 as SGHRS and CDR2 as YFSETQ. V shed 5 bases and J 6 bases; nucleotides not matched to a gene: 5. The CDR3 length is 14 residues. CDR3 bases: TGCGCCAGCAGTTGGGGGACAGGGGTAAACATTCAGTACTTC. This sequence encodes CASSWGTGVNIQYF.

The gene calls are TRBV12-5 and TRBJ2-5, with 7 bases that match TRBD1. Germline V gene sequence: CDR1 LGHNT, CDR2 FRNRAP. Germline trimming cut 4 bases from V and 5 bases from J; bases unmatched to any gene: 22. The CDR3 extends over 19 amino acids. CDR3 protein: CASGYSGKGAFYGVETQYF. Written as DNA, the CDR3 is TGTGCTAGTGGTTACTCCGGGAAGGGGGCTTTCTATGGGGTTGAGACCCAGTACTTC.

The chain couples TRBV6-5 to TRBJ2-1; the match to TRBD2 covers 9 bases. J lost 2 bases, V lost 6 bases, and 5 bases had no gene match. The germline CDR1 and CDR2 sequences are MNHEY and SVGAGI. The CDR3 consists of 15 residues. CDR3 in amino acids: CASRLGGGAYNEQFF. CDR3 sequence (DNA): TGTGCCAGCAGGCTCGGCGGGGGGGCCTACAATGAGCAGTTCTTC.

This clone appeared a single time. The V and J genes are TRBV27 and TRBJ2-7, with a possible D match to TRBD2 (6 bases). Germline V gives CDR1 MNHEY, CDR2 SMNVEV (reference sequence). The length of the CDR3 is 15 residues. V was clipped by 8 bases and J by 4 bases, with 21 bases between them. The CDR3 protein is CASSPSQSSGYEQYF. The CDR3, as DNA: TGTGCCAGCTCTCCCTCCCAGTCCAGCGGGTACGAGCAGTACTTC.

The chain carries TRBV6-5 and TRBJ2-2; TRBD1 matches at 7 bases. The CDR3 is 14 residues long. Per the germline V gene, CDR1 is MNHEY and CDR2 is SVGAGI. The junction had 2 bases not matched to a gene; V was cut back by 2 bases and J by 5 bases. The CDR3 DNA is TGTGCCAGCAGTTACCCGACAGGGACCGGGGAGCTGTTTTTT. It translates to CASSYPTGTGELFF.

The chain recombines TRBV7-2 with TRBJ1-1, with D unresolved. Germline CDR1 SGHTA, CDR2 FQGNSA. V was trimmed by 5 bases and J by 11 bases, leaving 12 bases between them. CDR3 size: 11 residues. CDR3 loop: CASSPGRAAFF. CDR3 in DNA: TGTGCCAGCAGCCCTGGGAGGGCTGCTTTCTTT.

The chain combines TRBV18 with TRBJ1-3; D uncertain. V dropped 0 bases and J dropped 1 base, with 7 bases sitting between them. Germline V gene lookup returns CDR1 KGHSH and CDR2 LQKENI. The CDR3 consists of 15 residues. CDR3 sequence: CASSPPWGSGNTIYF. CDR3 bases: TGTGCCAGCTCACCACCGTGGGGATCTGGAAACACCATATATTTT. Complete variable domain (other parts from reference TRBV18 and TRBJ1-3): NAGVMQNPRHLVRRRGQEARLRCSPMKGHSHVYWYRQLPEEGLKFMVYLQKENIIDESGMPKERFSAEFPKEGPSILRIQQVVRGDSAAYFCASSPPWGSGNTIYFGEGSWLTVV.

This sequence joins TRBV7-2 and TRBJ2-3; TRBD2 aligns across 9 bases. The germline V gene has CDR1 SGHTA and CDR2 FQGNSA. With V trimmed by 8 bases and J by 1 base, 4 bases remained unmatched. The CDR3 is 14 residues long. DNA for the CDR3: TGTGCCAGCGTGTTAGCGGGGGGCACAGATACGCAGTATTTT. Amino acid sequence: CASVLAGGTDTQYF.

This clone was picked up a small number of times. J is TRBJ1-2 and V is TRBV29-1, with unresolved D. The V and J ends lost 3 bases and 5 bases respectively, with 7 bases between them. The CDR3 sequence is 11 residues long. Germline CDR1 and CDR2: SQVTM and ANQGSEA. CDR3 protein: CSVDDHYGYTF. Written as DNA, the CDR3 is TGCAGCGTTGACGACCATTATGGCTACACCTTC.

This clone was seen a single time. The chain combines TRBV5-1 with TRBJ2-7; 10 nucleotides align to TRBD1. V shed 0 bases and J 1 base; nucleotides not matched to a gene: 4. From germline, CDR1 is SGHRS and CDR2 YFSETQ. This CDR3 is 16 amino acids long. CDR3 nucleotides: TGCGCCAGCAGCTTGGAACCGGGACAGGGGTCCTACGAGCAGTACTTC. It codes for CASSLEPGQGSYEQYF. Full variable domain (missing parts from reference TRBV5-1 and TRBJ2-7): KAGVTQTPRYLIKTRGQQVTLSCSPISGHRSVSWYQQTPGQGLQFLFEYFSETQRNKGNFPGRFSGRQFSNSRSEMNVSTLELGDSALYLCASSLEPGQGSYEQYFGPGTRLTVT.

V is TRBV27 and J is TRBJ2-3; 8 positions agree with TRBD2. V gave up 6 bases and J gave up 2 bases; unmatched junction bases: 7. CDR1 and CDR2 (germline): MNHEY, SMNVEV (reference sequence). The CDR3 extends over 15 amino acids. The CDR3 bases are TGTGCCAGCAGCCTAGGACTAGCCTACACAGATACGCAGTATTTT. Amino acids: CASSLGLAYTDTQYF.

V usage is TRBV7-8 and J usage is TRBJ2-7, with TRBD1 as a possible D gene (6 bases). The CDR3 sequence is 15 residues long. In germline, CDR1 is SGHVS, CDR2 FQNEAQ. V was cut by 2 bases and J by 6 bases, with 17 bases left in between. Here the CDR3 DNA reads TGTGCCAGCAGCTTAATGGGACAAAGACCAGGCGAGCAGTACTTC. Its protein is CASSLMGQRPGEQYF.

This clone was detected a few times. This chain links TRBV14 with TRBJ2-2; D gene ambiguous. Trimming left V 0 bases short and J 8 bases short, with 7 bases between. The CDR3 runs to 13 residues. Germline values: CDR1 SGHDN, CDR2 FVKESK. CDR3 loop: CASSQELRGELFF. CDR3 DNA sequence: TGTGCCAGCAGCCAAGAACTCAGAGGGGAGCTGTTTTTT.

The chain links TRBV5-1 to TRBJ2-7; D unresolved. The CDR3 consists of 15 residues. V shed 0 bases and J shed 6 bases, with 16 bases lying between them. CDR1 is SGHRS and CDR2 is YFSETQ in the germline V gene. The CDR3 spells CASSLGPPPLGEQYF. The CDR3 bases are TGCGCCAGCAGCTTGGGCCCTCCCCCTCTAGGCGAGCAGTACTTC.

V and J are TRBV18 and TRBJ1-5; D is unresolved. CDR1 is KGHSH and CDR2 is LQKENI in the germline V gene. V gave up 3 bases and J gave up 4 bases, with 10 bases separating them. The CDR3 totals 14 residues. The CDR3 DNA reads TGTGCCAGCTCACCTACGACAACAAATCAGCCCCAGCATTTT. It is translated as CASSPTTTNQPQHF.

The chain's CDR3 is CASSLGTGDQPQHF. DNA for the CDR3: TGTGCCAGCTCACTCGGGACAGGGGATCAGCCCCAGCATTTT. The chain employs TRBV18 and TRBJ1-5, with 10 nucleotides matching TRBD1. CDR3 length: 14 residues. Germline V gives CDR1 KGHSH, CDR2 LQKENI. Losses at the gene ends were 4 bases for V and 5 bases for J; bases not matched to a gene: 2.

This chain joins TRBV6-6 and TRBJ2-7; possible D gene TRBD2, 6 bases. CDR1 and CDR2 from the germline V gene are MNHNY and SVGAGI (reference sequence). Trimming shortened V by 2 bases and J by 7 bases, and 18 bases separated the two germline ends. The CDR3 runs 15 residues. The CDR3 region is CASSYEEGMMGEQYF. The DNA for the CDR3 is TGTGCCAGCAGTTACGAGGAGGGAATGATGGGAGAGCAGTACTTC.